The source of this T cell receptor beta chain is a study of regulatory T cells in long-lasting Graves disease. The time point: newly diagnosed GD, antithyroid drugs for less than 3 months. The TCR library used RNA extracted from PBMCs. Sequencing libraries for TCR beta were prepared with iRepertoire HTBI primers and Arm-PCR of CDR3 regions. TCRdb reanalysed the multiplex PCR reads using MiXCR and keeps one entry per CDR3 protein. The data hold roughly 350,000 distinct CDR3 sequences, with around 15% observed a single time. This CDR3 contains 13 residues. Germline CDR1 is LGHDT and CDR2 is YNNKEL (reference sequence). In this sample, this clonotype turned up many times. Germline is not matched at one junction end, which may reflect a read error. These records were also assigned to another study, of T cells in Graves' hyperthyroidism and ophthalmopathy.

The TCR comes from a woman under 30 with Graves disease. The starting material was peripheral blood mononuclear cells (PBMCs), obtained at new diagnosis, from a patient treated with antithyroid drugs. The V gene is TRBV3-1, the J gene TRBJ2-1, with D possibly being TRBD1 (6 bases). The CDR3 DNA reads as TGTGCCAGCAGCCAAGGTCGGGCACAGGGTCGAATCTTC. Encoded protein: CASSQGRAQGRIF.